The rows below give T cell receptor beta chains drawn from one sample of a study of human T cells and chemical hapten exposure. TCRdb ran MiXCR on the RACE reads and lists one entry per CDR3 protein. In the table there are more than 250,000 distinct CDR3 sequences, just under 8% of which are singletons. The source was whole blood, collected in connection with sensitization to the hapten diphenylcyclopropenone (DPC). The receptors derive from a man aged 18 to 30 with alopecia areata. Some clones in this sample may be carry-over from other donors' samples. Each CDR3 is given with its conserved first and last residue. Fields, in order: D gene, V gene, clone size, J gene, CDR3 protein, CDR3 DNA. The D gene is left open where the match is weak. Size is stated for part of the rows, as once, few or many counts, or as a class when the clone is expanded.

>-|TRBV4-2|many|TRBJ2-7
CASSQEWGASYEQYF
TGTGCCAGCAGCCAAGAGTGGGGGGCCTCCTACGAGCAGTACTTC
>TRBD1|TRBV20-1|many|TRBJ2-2
CSASGWTGRTGELFF
TGCAGTGCTTCTGGATGGACAGGGCGCACCGGGGAGCTGTTTTTT
>-|TRBV6-2/TRBV6-3|few|TRBJ2-3
CASSPGLGLRPGTQYF
TGTGCCAGCAGCCCGGGACTCGGGTTGAGGCCCGGTACGCAGTATTTT
>TRBD1|TRBV20-1|-|TRBJ1-1
CSAKQGAGTEAFF
TGCAGTGCTAAACAGGGGGCGGGCACTGAAGCTTTCTTT
>-|TRBV7-2|few|TRBJ1-1
CASSLARGSEAFF
TGTGCCAGCAGCTTAGCCCGGGGCTCTGAAGCTTTCTTT
>TRBD1|TRBV11-2|many|TRBJ1-1
CASSLDRDTEAFF
TGTGCCAGCAGTTTGGACAGGGACACTGAAGCTTTCTTT
>-|TRBV19|-|TRBJ2-3
CASSMTVTDTQYF
TGTGCCAGTAGTATGACGGTCACAGATACGCAGTATTTT
>TRBD1|TRBV6-2/TRBV6-3|-|TRBJ2-5
CASSGDRIVSWEETQYF
TGTGCCAGCAGTGGGGACAGGATCGTAAGTTGGGAAGAGACCCAGTACTTC
>-|TRBV20-1|few|TRBJ1-6
CSAIGTRGSPLHF
TGCAGTGCCATCGGGACCAGAGGTTCACCCCTCCACTTT
>-|TRBV27|many|TRBJ1-6
CASSSLGVTDSPLHF
TGTGCCAGCAGTTCCCTCGGGGTTACGGATTCACCCCTCCACTTT
>TRBD2|TRBV28|few|TRBJ2-7
CASSPLSGGPYEQYF
TGTGCCAGCAGCCCTCTCTCGGGGGGGCCATACGAGCAGTACTTC
>TRBD1|TRBV4-1|-|TRBJ1-6
CASTQGDSNSPLHF
TGCGCCAGCACCCAGGGGGACAGTAATTCACCCCTCCACTTT
>-|TRBV7-3|many|TRBJ2-1
CASSLIRSGPPFF
TGTGCCAGCAGCTTAATACGATCCGGGCCCCCGTTCTTC
>-|TRBV7-3|-|TRBJ2-3
CASSRRRSPGTDTQYF
TGTGCCAGCAGCCGGCGGAGGAGTCCCGGCACAGATACGCAGTATTTT
>TRBD1|TRBV27|few|TRBJ1-2
CASKGQGGYVGGYTF
TGTGCCAGCAAGGGACAGGGAGGGTATGTAGGCGGCTACACCTTC